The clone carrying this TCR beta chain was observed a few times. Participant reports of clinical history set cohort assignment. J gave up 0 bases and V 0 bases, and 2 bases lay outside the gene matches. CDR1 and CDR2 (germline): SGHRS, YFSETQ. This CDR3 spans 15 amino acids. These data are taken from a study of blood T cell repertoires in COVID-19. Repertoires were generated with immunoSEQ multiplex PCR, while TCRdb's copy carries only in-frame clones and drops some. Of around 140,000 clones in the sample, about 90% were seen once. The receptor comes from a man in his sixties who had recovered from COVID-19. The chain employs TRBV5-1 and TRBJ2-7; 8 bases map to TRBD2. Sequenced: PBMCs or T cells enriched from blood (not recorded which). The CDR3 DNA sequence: TGCGCCAGCAGCTTGGGAGGGACTAGCTCCTACGAGCAGTACTTC. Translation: CASSLGGTSSYEQYF.